The 3 T cell receptor beta chains given below trace back to one sample, sequenced in a study of molecular identifiers for immune sequencing clone quantification (dated by TCRdb to the late 2010s). Libraries were prepared through PCR. The listed sequencing device is Illumina HiSeq 4000. The public sequencing data were trimmed at Q25 with fastp and processed into clonotypes with MiXCR by TCRdb, which kept only in-frame beta chains. Every distinct CDR3 protein forms one entry, paired with its most common genes and DNA. This sample holds 300,000 to 350,000 distinct CDR3 sequences; about a fifth were observed only once. Approximately 0.8% of the sample belongs to the ten largest clones. Sequences were obtained from naive CD8+ T cells from blood, with Jurkat cell RNA spiked in. The cell subset or site tag for this specimen amounts to: FACS-sorted CD8+CD4-CCR7+CD45RA+ naive T cells. These receptors all come from a human donor in good health. Some libraries in this study had Jurkat cell RNA spiked in.

About this clonotype: A read error may explain this, as a much larger clone is one base away. V is TRBV6-5 and J is TRBJ2-3; D not certain. Trimming pared 7 bases from V and 5 bases from J, leaving 13 bases between. The germline V gene has CDR1 MNHEY and CDR2 SVGAGI. The CDR3 is 13 amino acids. The DNA of the CDR3 is TGTGCCAGCACCCAATCAGGCGGAGATACGCAGTATTTT. This encodes CASTQSGGDTQYF.

This clonotype was counted many times. This chain uses TRBV5-1 with TRBJ2-5; 14 bases are a match to TRBD2. Germline-derived CDR1 and CDR2 are SGHRS and YFSETQ. The CDR3 length is 18 residues. The junction had 8 bases not matched to a gene; V was cut back by 2 bases and J by 2 bases. The chain's CDR3 is CASSFRLAGGPGQETQYF. In DNA, the CDR3 is TGCGCCAGCAGCTTCCGACTAGCGGGGGGGCCCGGTCAAGAGACCCAGTACTTC.

This clonotype showed up many times. This rearrangement joins TRBV4-3 to TRBJ2-7, with D hard to call. The CDR3 is 14 residues long. CDR1 and CDR2 from the germline V gene are LGHNA and YSLEER. V was pared by 0 bases and J by 3 bases, with 9 bases between. The CDR3 loop reads CASSQDKAGYEQYF. The DNA for the CDR3 is TGCGCCAGCAGCCAAGATAAGGCCGGCTACGAGCAGTACTTC.